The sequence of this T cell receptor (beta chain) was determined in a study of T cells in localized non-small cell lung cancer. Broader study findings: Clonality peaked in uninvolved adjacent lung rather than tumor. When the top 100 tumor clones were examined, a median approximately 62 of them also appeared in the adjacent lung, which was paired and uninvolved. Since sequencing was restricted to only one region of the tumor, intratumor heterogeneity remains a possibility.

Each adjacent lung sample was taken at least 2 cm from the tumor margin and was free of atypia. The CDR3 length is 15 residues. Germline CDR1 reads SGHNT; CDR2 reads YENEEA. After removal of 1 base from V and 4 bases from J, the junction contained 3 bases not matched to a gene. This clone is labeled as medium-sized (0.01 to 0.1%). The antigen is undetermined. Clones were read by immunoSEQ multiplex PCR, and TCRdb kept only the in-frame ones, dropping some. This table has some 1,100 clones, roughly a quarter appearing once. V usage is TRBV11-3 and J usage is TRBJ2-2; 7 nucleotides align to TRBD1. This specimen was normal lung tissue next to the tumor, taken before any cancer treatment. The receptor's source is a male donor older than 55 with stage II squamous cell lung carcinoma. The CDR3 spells CASSLGAGGTGELFF. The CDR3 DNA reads TGTGCCAGCAGCTTAGGGGCAGGGGGCACCGGGGAGCTGTTTTTT.